This TCR beta chain was sequenced during a study of OX40 agonist ivuxolimab in advanced cancers. Study information: The diagnoses of dose-escalation patients were hepatocellular carcinoma, melanoma, renal cell or head and neck cancer.

The V segment lost 6 bases and the J segment 5 bases; nucleotides outside the gene matches: 18. CDR1 and CDR2 (germline): MNHEY, SMNVEV (reference sequence). The CDR3 runs 18 residues. TCRdb's table, derived via immunoSEQ multiplex PCR, lists solely in-frame clones and lacks some. The repertoire holds roughly 110,000 clones, with 80% to 95% as singletons. Study outcomes and limitations: Certain nonresponding patients likewise had low normalized T-cell clonal expansion. Dosing at 0.1 to 3.0 mg/kg was accompanied by clonal expansion of CD4+ and CD8+ blood T cells by week 6.

Autoimmune disease history or systemic immunosuppression disqualified patients. Of note for this clone: The antigen remains undetermined.

The TCR comes from an adult with an advanced solid tumor such as melanoma, head and neck, liver or kidney cancer. The V and J genes are TRBV27 and TRBJ2-7; TRBD2 matches at 11 bases. The sequenced sample was CD4+ or CD8+ T cells sorted from blood, obtained in a trial of the OX40 agonist ivuxolimab. Written as DNA, the CDR3 is TGTGCCAGCAGCCCCCTAGCGGGAGGAGCGGGAGTCCCCCACGAGCAGTACTTC. Translating it yields CASSPLAGGAGVPHEQYF.